This T cell receptor beta chain originates from a study of blood T cell repertoires in COVID-19. Study context: T cells, B-cell-depleted T cells, or PBMCs provided the cDNA or gDNA that served as material.

As originally analysed: Estimated nucleated cell counts came from reference gene primer amplification. Data came from immunoSEQ multiplex PCR; TCRdb stores just in-frame clones and leaves some out. The V and J calls and clone size were taken over from that table, and D and trimming were inferred from the DNA. The sample carries around 150,000 clones, 87% recorded once. Germline V lookup: CDR1 MNHNS, CDR2 SASEGT. The V end lost 3 bases, the J end lost 1 base, and 6 bases lay between the germline ends. CDR3 length equals 13 residues. The chain is built from TRBV6-1 and TRBJ1-1; D may be TRBD1 (5 bases). This clonotype was obtained from a woman aged 60-75 years with active or convalescent COVID-19. Sequenced input: peripheral blood. CDR3 bases: TGTGCCAGCAGTGATCAGGGGAACACTGAAGCTTTCTTT. Protein: CASSDQGNTEAFF.